This TCR beta chain was sequenced for a study of cytotoxic CD8 clonotypes in ibrutinib-treated CLL. Profiling relied on immunoSEQ multiplex PCR, and the TCRdb table lists in-frame clones only, not all of them. The sample includes tens of thousands of clones, 70% of them seen just once. CDR1 LGHNA and CDR2 YNFKEQ come from the germline V gene. The CDR3 is 17 residues long. J gave up 6 bases and V 1 base, and 12 bases lay outside the gene matches. The sequenced sample was PBMCs, obtained at disease progression, from a patient treated with ibrutinib. This clonotype was obtained from a human donor with chronic lymphocytic leukemia. The chain links TRBV4-2 to TRBJ2-7; TRBD1 agrees at 10 bases. The CDR3 spells CASSQATAGQGRSEQYF. For the CDR3, the DNA is TGTGCCAGCAGCCAAGCAACCGCGGGACAGGGGAGGAGCGAGCAGTACTTC.